Presented here are 7 T cell receptor beta chains from one specimen sequenced in a study of spatial heterogeneity in lung cancer. Notes on the study in general: How many expanded intratumoral alpha and beta TCRs were present tracked the tumor mutation count, which was a count of nonsynonymous mutations.

From the 5' RACE reads, TCRdb called clonotypes with MiXCR, one entry per CDR3 protein. Of 4,000 to 5,000 distinct CDR3 sequences listed, under 8.5% were seen once; the top ten hold about 17%. These receptors lack a known antigen. This sample's time point: sample taken at primary tumor resection. Sequenced here: lung tumor tissue, sampled at surgery. The source is a female donor with early-stage non-small cell lung cancer.

The V gene is TRBV3-1, the J gene TRBJ2-4, with 7 bases matching TRBD1. This CDR3 is built from 14 residues. Germline V gene sequence: CDR1 LGHDT, CDR2 YNNKEL (reference sequence). Germline trimming cut 5 bases from V and 3 bases from J; bases unmatched to any gene: 4. This CDR3 is CASSDRAGKNIQYF. CDR3 DNA: TGTGCCAGCAGCGACAGGGCGGGCAAAAACATTCAGTACTTC.

This clonotype is classed as medium-sized. The CDR3 sequence is CASSQDHRGWFNEQYF. For the CDR3, the DNA is TGCGCCAGCAGCCAAGATCATCGGGGGTGGTTTAACGAGCAGTACTTC. The rearrangement uses TRBV4-1 and TRBJ2-7; D is possibly TRBD2 (6 bases). V shed 0 bases and J shed 5 bases, with 17 bases lying between them. The CDR3 runs 16 residues. Germline CDR1 MGHRA, CDR2 YSYEKL.

This clonotype was counted between two and nine times. The chain carries TRBV7-2 and TRBJ1-6; D perhaps matches TRBD1 (6 bases). CDR1 SGHTA and CDR2 FQGNSA come from the germline V gene. V lost 5 bases and J 14 bases, leaving 19 bases between the germline ends. CDR3 size: 14 residues. The CDR3 sequence is CASSQRQATSALHF. CDR3 nucleotides: TGTGCCAGCAGCCAACGACAGGCTACTAGCGCCCTCCACTTT.

This clonotype came up a few times. The chain links TRBV25-1 to TRBJ1-2; D uncertain. The CDR3 runs 11 residues. Trimming stripped 4 bases from V and 5 bases from J, with 5 bases between. The V gene's germline CDR1 is MGHDK and CDR2 SYGVNS. Written as DNA, the CDR3 is TGTGCCAGCAGTGGGCCGTATGGCTACACCTTC. Translating it yields CASSGPYGYTF.

This clonotype has more than one count but fewer than ten. The chain uses TRBV7-9 and TRBJ2-7; 9 bases line up with TRBD1. V shed 5 bases and J 10 bases; nucleotides not matched to a gene: 9. The CDR3 has 13 residues. Germline lookup yields CDR1 SEHNR and CDR2 FQNEAQ (reference sequence). Written as DNA, the CDR3 is TGTGCCAGCAGCCCGGACAGGGGAGGCGGCCAGTACTTC. Translated: CASSPDRGGGQYF.

This clonotype was observed a few times. The rearrangement links TRBV5-1 to TRBJ1-2, with 10 bases matching TRBD1. Trimming at V came to 4 bases and at J to 4 bases, leaving 10 bases not matched to a gene. This CDR3 has 16 residues. Germline V gives CDR1 SGHRS, CDR2 YFSETQ. The CDR3 nucleotides read TGCGCCAGCAGCCCCTCCGGGACAGGGGCGAGCTATGGCTACACCTTC. Translation gives CASSPSGTGASYGYTF.

In its sample, this clonotype ranks as large. The chain has TRBV5-1 and TRBJ2-2; D is unresolved. Trimming shortened V by 4 bases and J by 1 base, and 2 bases separated the two germline ends. Looked up from germline, CDR1 is SGHRS and CDR2 is YFSETQ. CDR3 size: 12 residues. CDR3 nucleotide sequence: TGCGCCAGCAGCGTGAACACCGGGGAGCTGTTTTTT. Translated, it gives CASSVNTGELFF.